This TCR beta chain was captured by sequencing in a study of cytotoxic CD8 clonotypes in ibrutinib-treated CLL. Findings and caveats of the study: At ibrutinib response, clonality increased, and at progression it declined back toward baseline.

Trimming removed 0 bases from V and 2 bases from J, with 14 bases in between. The germline CDR1 and CDR2 sequences are ENHRY and SYGVKD. The CDR3 has 16 residues. This clone was counted once. Its specificity is unknown. Sequencing was performed with immunoSEQ multiplex PCR; in TCRdb, only in-frame clones are kept and a portion is missing. Altogether around 20,000 clones are present, roughly 80% being singletons, with the ten largest covering about 5.8%. This sequence joins TRBV10-3 and TRBJ2-7; D could derive from TRBD1 or TRBD2 (5 bases each). The source material was PBMCs, sampled before ibrutinib treatment. This receptor was obtained from a human donor with chronic lymphocytic leukemia. CDR3 region: CAISESVRDGPYEQYF. CDR3 nucleotide sequence: TGTGCCATCAGTGAGTCGGTGAGGGACGGACCCTACGAGCAGTACTTC.